One sample yielded the 14 T cell receptor beta chains listed below, sequenced in a study of T cells after yellow fever vaccination. Using its own MiXCR run on the 5' RACE reads, TCRdb lists one record per CDR3 protein. The sample carries hundreds of thousands of distinct CDR3 sequences, approximately 15% recorded once. The material was PBMCs, obtained on the day of the yellow fever booster vaccination. The receptors shown here come from a man aged 30 to 45 who received the YFV17D yellow fever vaccine.

This clonotype was found a few times. The J gene is TRBJ2-2, the V gene TRBV7-6, with D possibly matching TRBD1 (5 bases). V was cut by 8 bases and J by 6 bases, with 10 bases left in between. The CDR3 runs 12 residues. Germline V lookup: CDR1 SGHVS, CDR2 FNYEAQ. CDR3 loop: CASEVRAGELFF. CDR3 in DNA: TGTGCCAGCGAGGTCAGGGCCGGGGAGCTGTTTTTT. Drawing the rest from reference TRBV7-6 and TRBJ2-2, the complete variable domain is GAGVSQSPRYKVTKRGQDVALRCDPISGHVSLYWYRQALGQGPEFLTYFNYEAQQDKSGLPNDRFSAERPEGSISTLTIQRTEQRDSAMYRCASEVRAGELFFGEGSRLTVL.

This clonotype showed up just a few times. J is TRBJ2-3 and V is TRBV29-1; D unclear. Trimming stripped 6 bases from V and 0 bases from J, with 7 bases between. This CDR3 comprises 12 residues. Germline loops: CDR1 SQVTM, CDR2 ANQGSEA. The CDR3 sequence is CSVTSSTDTQYF. The CDR3 DNA sequence: TGCAGCGTAACATCTAGCACAGATACGCAGTATTTT.

This chain links TRBV6-1 with TRBJ2-3; tentatively, D is TRBD1 or TRBD2 (5 bases each). Per germline, CDR1 MNHNS and CDR2 SASEGT. The CDR3 runs 14 residues. V was trimmed by 6 bases and J by 4 bases, leaving 14 bases between them. The CDR3 DNA reads as TGTGCCAGCAGCCGAGGGGCTACAGCAGATACGCAGTATTTT. This translates into CASSRGATADTQYF.

This clonotype came up a few times. The CDR3 DNA reads as TGTGCCAGCGCGCGCTCCGGGACAGGGGTTCTAGATACGCAGTATTTT. Its translation is CASARSGTGVLDTQYF. V and J are TRBV6-1 and TRBJ2-3, with TRBD1 matching over 10 bases. Germline CDR1 reads MNHNS; CDR2 reads SASEGT. The CDR3 has 16 residues. V trimming: 8 bases; J trimming: 5 bases; junction bases outside the gene matches: 13.

The chain combines TRBV14 with TRBJ2-1, with D unresolved. CDR1 SGHDN and CDR2 FVKESK come from the germline V gene. The V gene lost 3 bases and the J gene lost 5 bases, with 5 bases spanning the gap. The CDR3 runs to 12 residues. CDR3 bases: TGTGCCAGCAGCCACCATAACAATGAGCAGTTCTTC. Its translation is CASSHHNNEQFF.

This clonotype was seen a handful of times. The chain joins TRBV5-1 to TRBJ1-2; TRBD1 is a possible D gene (6 bases). The ends were cut back, 3 bases at V and 0 bases at J, with 12 bases in the middle. This CDR3 contains 15 residues. The germline gives CDR1 SGHRS, CDR2 YFSETQ. CDR3: CASSSTTGANYGYTF. The CDR3 DNA follows: TGCGCCAGCAGCTCGACGACAGGAGCTAACTATGGCTACACCTTC.

The V call is TRBV5-6, the J call TRBJ2-3; 7 bases are shared with TRBD1. The CDR3 sequence is 17 residues long. Germline lookup yields CDR1 SGHDT and CDR2 YYEEEE. V was pared by 3 bases and J by 6 bases, with 16 bases of the junction left unmatched. In DNA form, the CDR3 reads TGTGCCAGCAGCTCGGTAGGGGGCGGCCACCGACGCGATACGCAGTATTTT. This translates into CASSSVGGGHRRDTQYF.

This rearrangement joins TRBV20-1 to TRBJ1-1, with 9 bases lining up with TRBD1. The V gene end was trimmed by 1 base and the J gene end by 4 bases; junction bases not matched to a gene: 4. Germline V lookup: CDR1 DFQATT, CDR2 SNEGSKA (reference sequence). The CDR3 covers 14 residues. The CDR3 region is CSARGGTGITEAFF. The DNA of the CDR3 is TGCAGTGCTAGAGGTGGGACAGGGATCACTGAAGCTTTCTTT.

There are a few counts of this clonotype. The chain links TRBV29-1 to TRBJ1-4, with D tentatively TRBD1 (5 bases). Trimming left V 3 bases short and J 6 bases short, with 11 bases between. The germline V gene encodes CDR1 SQVTM and CDR2 ANQGSEA. The CDR3 extends over 13 amino acids. For the CDR3, the DNA is TGCAGCGTTGATTCGGGAGGGGATGAAAAACTGTTTTTT. As protein: CSVDSGGDEKLFF. The whole variable domain, filled in from reference TRBV29-1 and TRBJ1-4, reads SAVISQKPSRDICQRGTSLTIQCQVDSQVTMMFWYRQQPGQSLTLIATANQGSEATYESGFVIDKFPISRPNLTFSTLTVSNMSPEDSSIYLCSVDSGGDEKLFFGSGTQLSVL.

This clonotype appeared a few times. The rearrangement joins TRBV7-2 to TRBJ2-7, with D unresolved. Germline CDR1 SGHTA, CDR2 FQGNSA. CDR3 length equals 14 residues. Trimming removed 2 bases from V and 6 bases from J, with 14 bases in between. CDR3 amino acids: CASSLQGFLPEQYF. The CDR3 DNA follows: TGTGCCAGCAGCTTACAAGGGTTTCTTCCCGAGCAGTACTTC.

This clonotype has only a few counts. The chain recombines TRBV21-1 with TRBJ2-5; the table's D call, TRBD2, was not checked against the DNA. TRBV21-1 is a known pseudogene. The CDR3 is made up of 15 amino acids. The CDR3 spells CASGIGQKIQETQYF. In DNA, the CDR3 is TGTGCCAGCGGAATAGGGCAGAAGATTCAAGAGACCCAGTACTTC.

This clonotype was recorded a few times. The chain is built from TRBV5-1 and TRBJ2-1; the match to TRBD2 covers 12 bases. J lost 9 bases, V lost 3 bases, and 4 bases had no gene match. Germline V gene sequence: CDR1 SGHRS, CDR2 YFSETQ. The CDR3 extends over 14 amino acids. The CDR3 DNA follows: TGCGCCAGCAGCTATCCTAGCGGGAGGGGTGAGCAGTTCTTC. Translated: CASSYPSGRGEQFF. The variable domain in full, with the rest retrieved from reference TRBV5-1 and TRBJ2-1, is KAGVTQTPRYLIKTRGQQVTLSCSPISGHRSVSWYQQTPGQGLQFLFEYFSETQRNKGNFPGRFSGRQFSNSRSEMNVSTLELGDSALYLCASSYPSGRGEQFFGPGTRLTVL.

This clonotype has at least ten counts. The V call is TRBV7-9, the J call TRBJ1-2; D gene uncertain. The CDR3 is 14 amino acids. Germline CDR1 and CDR2: SEHNR and FQNEAQ (reference sequence). Trimming removed 2 bases from V and 2 bases from J, with 9 bases in between. The CDR3 reads CASSLSSGNYGYTF. CDR3 sequence (DNA): TGTGCCAGCAGCTTATCTTCCGGGAACTATGGCTACACCTTC.

The chain has TRBV5-5 and TRBJ2-3, with 8 bases aligning to TRBD1. Germline V gene sequence: CDR1 SGHKS, CDR2 YYEKEE (reference sequence). This CDR3 comprises 15 residues. V lost 5 bases to trimming and J lost 2 bases; unmatched junction nucleotides: 7. CDR3 amino acids: CASRPDRAFTDTQYF. The CDR3 nucleotides read TGTGCCAGCAGACCGGACAGGGCTTTCACAGATACGCAGTATTTT. Drawing the rest from reference TRBV5-5 and TRBJ2-3, the complete variable domain is DAGVTQSPTHLIKTRGQQVTLRCSPISGHKSVSWYQQVLGQGPQFIFQYYEKEERGRGNFPDRFSARQFPNYSSELNVNALLLGDSALYLCASRPDRAFTDTQYFGPGTRLTVL.